This passage covers 9 T cell receptor beta chains from one sample sequenced in a study of T cells expressing NK-cell markers. TCRdb reprocessed the 5' RACE reads and reports one entry per CDR3 protein, with no DNA. The table lists 130,000 to 150,000 distinct CDR3 sequences. Sequenced: blood T cells: a sorted CD56 or NKG2C T cell subset, CD4+ or CD8+ T cells, or bulk PBMC T cells (not recorded which). Source of these receptors: a man aged 18 to 30 in good health.

This chain links TRBV27 with TRBJ1-3; absent DNA, TCRdb's TRBD1 call cannot be checked. From germline, CDR1 is MNHEY and CDR2 SMNVEV (reference sequence). This CDR3 spans 17 amino acids. The CDR3 loop reads CASSRGDRRESGYTIYF.

The chain has TRBV4-1 and TRBJ1-6. The CDR3 has 15 residues. Germline values: CDR1 MGHRA, CDR2 YSYEKL. CDR3 region: CASSQDRAPNSPLHF.

The V and J genes are TRBV6-5 and TRBJ2-7; TCRdb calls TRBD1, which cannot be checked without DNA. CDR3 length: 15 amino acids. Germline V gene lookup returns CDR1 MNHEY and CDR2 SVGAGI. Here the CDR3 reads CASSTTRIDPYEQYF.

J is TRBJ2-3 and V is TRBV5-4; TCRdb outputs TRBD1, but without DNA this stays unchecked. Per germline, CDR1 SGHNT and CDR2 YYREEE (reference sequence). The CDR3 is 14 amino acids. The CDR3 spells CASSWGQGADTQYF. Drawing the rest from reference TRBV5-4 and TRBJ2-3, the complete variable domain is ETGVTQSPTHLIKTRGQQVTLRCSSQSGHNTVSWYQQALGQGPQFIFQYYREEENGRGNFPPRFSGLQFPNYSSELNVNALELDDSALYLCASSWGQGADTQYFGPGTRLTVL.

The chain uses TRBV29-1 and TRBJ2-1; lacking DNA, the TRBD1 call made by TCRdb goes unchecked. Germline CDR1 is SQVTM and CDR2 is ANQGSEA. The CDR3 runs 14 residues. Here the CDR3 reads CSVDGQGLGLEQFF.

The gene calls are TRBV20-1 and TRBJ2-2; TCRdb indicates TRBD1, and absent DNA this call remains unverified. The germline gives CDR1 DFQATT, CDR2 SNEGSKA (reference sequence). The CDR3 runs 15 residues. CDR3: CSARDLTGGPGELFF.

This chain connects TRBV4-1 to TRBJ2-1; TCRdb's D call, TRBD2, is unchecked because there is no DNA. The CDR3 is made up of 18 amino acids. Germline V gives CDR1 MGHRA, CDR2 YSYEKL. The CDR3 region is CASSQVQSSGLAYNEQFF.

V usage is TRBV24-1 and J usage is TRBJ2-6. Germline lookup yields CDR1 KGHDR and CDR2 SFDVKD. The CDR3 is made up of 15 amino acids. CDR3 protein: CATSEGHKGANVLTF.

This chain links TRBV6-4 with TRBJ2-1; TCRdb designates TRBD2, a call that cannot be tested without DNA. CDR1 and CDR2 (germline): MRHNA, SNTAGT. The CDR3 sequence is 14 residues long. The chain's CDR3 is CASSSGLGGDEQFF.